Shown below are 29 T cell receptor beta chains from a single sample sequenced in a study of blood T cell repertoires in COVID-19. The protocol was immunoSEQ multiplex PCR, while the TCRdb copy is restricted to in-frame clones and leaves out a portion. The profile covers over 120,000 clones, with around 86% appearing a single time and about 37% taken by the ten largest. The sequenced material came from peripheral blood. These receptors originate from a man aged 50 or older who had recovered from COVID-19.

This clone was seen a few times. The rearrangement joins TRBV9 to TRBJ1-6; possible D gene TRBD1, 6 bases. The V gene's germline CDR1 is SGDLS and CDR2 YYNGEE. The length of the CDR3 is 18 residues. The V end lost 3 bases, the J end lost 7 bases, and 23 bases lay between the germline ends. CDR3 residues: CASSAPRADSSSNSPLHF. In DNA, the CDR3 is TGTGCCAGCAGCGCACCCAGAGCGGACAGTTCAAGCAATTCACCCCTCCACTTT.

The chain has TRBV5-1 and TRBJ2-7; 11 positions match TRBD2. V was pared by 4 bases and J by 0 bases, with 9 bases of the junction left unmatched. CDR1 and CDR2 from the germline V gene are SGHRS and YFSETQ. The CDR3 consists of 17 residues. CDR3 bases: TGCGCCAGCAGCGATCGACTAGCGGGGCCGACCTCCTACGAGCAGTACTTC. Translation gives CASSDRLAGPTSYEQYF.

This chain links TRBV24-1 with TRBJ2-7, with D perhaps TRBD1 (6 bases). Trimming removed 8 bases at V and 1 base at J, with 26 bases between. The CDR3 covers 18 residues. CDR1 is KGHDR and CDR2 is SFDVKD in the germline V gene. CDR3 loop: CATIQSRRWTEKSYEQYF. CDR3 coding DNA: TGTGCCACCATACAATCCCGCAGGTGGACAGAAAAATCCTACGAGCAGTACTTC.

This clone was counted a single time. The chain recombines TRBV12-5 with TRBJ1-6; weak D call: TRBD1 (5 bases). The ends were cut back, 2 bases at V and 7 bases at J, with 9 bases in the middle. This CDR3 comprises 14 residues. Per the germline V gene, CDR1 is LGHNT and CDR2 is FRNRAP. CDR3 region: CASGLTTVNSPLHF. The DNA of the CDR3 is TGTGCTAGTGGTTTGACGACAGTCAATTCACCCCTCCACTTT.

The chain carries TRBV6-5 and TRBJ1-2; a possible D gene is TRBD1 (5 bases). Germline V gene sequence: CDR1 MNHEY, CDR2 SVGAGI. Trimming took 0 bases from V and 2 from J, leaving 10 bases between them. This CDR3 spans 15 amino acids. The CDR3 DNA is TGTGCCAGCAGTTACTCCGGGGGGGACAACTATGGCTACACCTTC. Protein sequence: CASSYSGGDNYGYTF.

This clone has just one count. The rearrangement uses TRBV2 and TRBJ1-5; TRBD1 matches at 10 bases. J gave up 7 bases and V 1 base, and 1 base lay outside the gene matches. The germline V gene has CDR1 SNHLY and CDR2 FYNNEI. The CDR3 has 14 residues. The CDR3 nucleotides are TGTGCCAGCAGTGAAGAGACAGGGGGCCAGCCCCAGCATTTT. Translated: CASSEETGGQPQHF.

The chain links TRBV19 to TRBJ1-4; the match to TRBD1 covers 8 bases. V shed 3 bases, J shed 8 bases, and the junction held 11 bases outside the gene matches. Germline values: CDR1 LNHDA, CDR2 SQIVND (reference sequence). This CDR3 is 16 amino acids long. As DNA, the CDR3 is TGTGCCAGTAGTATTTTGGGGACAGGCCCTGGGGAAAAACTGTTTTTT. Amino acid sequence: CASSILGTGPGEKLFF.

CDR3 in amino acids: CASSLAAIGSSYEQYF. DNA of the CDR3: TGTGCCAGCAGCTTGGCCGCTATAGGGAGCTCCTACGAGCAGTACTTC. This chain joins TRBV5-4 and TRBJ2-7, with D perhaps TRBD2 (5 bases). Looked up from germline, CDR1 is SGHNT and CDR2 is YYREEE (reference sequence). Trimming took 0 bases from V and 0 from J, leaving 13 bases between them. CDR3 length: 16 amino acids. Full variable domain (remainder filled in from reference TRBV5-4 and TRBJ2-7): ETGVTQSPTHLIKTRGQQVTLRCSSQSGHNTVSWYQQALGQGPQFIFQYYREEENGRGNFPPRFSGLQFPNYSSELNVNALELDDSALYLCASSLAAIGSSYEQYFGPGTRLTVT.

In its sample, this clone was seen once. The chain combines TRBV7-2 with TRBJ2-2; 8 nucleotides line up with TRBD1. The germline V gene has CDR1 SGHTA and CDR2 FQGNSA. Trimming cost V 4 bases and J 6 bases; bases outside gene matches: 13. The CDR3 is 17 residues long. The CDR3 bases are TGTGCCAGCAGCTACACCTCGGACAGGGTTGACCCCGGGGAGCTGTTTTTT. Protein product: CASSYTSDRVDPGELFF.

V is TRBV6-5 and J is TRBJ1-2; D not certain. Per germline, CDR1 MNHEY and CDR2 SVGAGI. The CDR3 extends over 14 amino acids. The ends were cut back, 0 bases at V and 6 bases at J, with 11 bases in the middle. For the CDR3, the DNA is TGTGCCAGCAGTTACTCGCACGGGAGGCATGGCTACACCTTC. Residues: CASSYSHGRHGYTF.

The chain links TRBV6-1 to TRBJ1-1, with no clear D. The CDR3 has 12 residues. The germline V and J ends were trimmed by 2 bases and 5 bases, with 6 bases remaining between them. Germline assignment: CDR1 MNHNS and CDR2 SASEGT. This chain's CDR3 is CASSEPQTEAFF. CDR3 coding DNA: TGTGCCAGCAGTGAACCCCAGACTGAAGCTTTCTTT.

The chain is built from TRBV25-1 and TRBJ1-4; no clear D gene. Trimming cost V 6 bases and J 4 bases, with 9 bases left between them. CDR1 is MGHDK, CDR2 SYGVNS, per germline. The CDR3 extends over 13 amino acids. The CDR3 bases are TGTGCCAGCAGCTCCACAGTTAATGAAAAACTGTTTTTT. This sequence encodes CASSSTVNEKLFF.

This chain uses TRBV18 with TRBJ2-5, with D tentatively TRBD1 (6 bases). The CDR3 length is 12 residues. The germline V and J ends were trimmed by 4 bases and 5 bases, with 8 bases remaining between them. Germline loops: CDR1 KGHSH, CDR2 LQKENI. In DNA, the CDR3 is TGTGCCAGCTCACTTGACAGGGAGACCCAGTACTTC. This codes for CASSLDRETQYF.

The rearrangement joins TRBV7-6 to TRBJ2-3; tentative D call: TRBD2 (5 bases). The CDR3 extends over 13 amino acids. Germline lookup yields CDR1 SGHVS and CDR2 FNYEAQ. V lost 3 bases to trimming and J lost 3 bases, with 7 bases between them. The CDR3 is CASSFPGTDTQYF. The CDR3, as DNA: TGTGCCAGCAGCTTTCCGGGGACAGATACGCAGTATTTT.

The V and J genes are TRBV6-6 and TRBJ2-3, with 15 nucleotides matching TRBD2. Germline values: CDR1 MNHNY, CDR2 SVGAGI (reference sequence). The ends lost 6 bases at V and 3 bases at J; junction bases unmatched: 4. The CDR3 covers 16 residues. The CDR3 spells CASSQGLAGGTDTQYF. CDR3 coding DNA: TGTGCCAGCAGCCAAGGACTAGCGGGGGGGACAGATACGCAGTATTTT.

The CDR3 sequence: CASSQDLAGGLGGELFF. The CDR3 nucleotides are TGTGCCAGCAGCCAAGATCTGGCGGGGGGGCTCGGCGGGGAGCTGTTTTTT. V gene TRBV3-1 (or the pseudogene TRBV3-2) combines with J gene TRBJ2-2, with TRBD2 identical over 9 bases. The CDR3 loop spans 17 amino acids. Trimming took 0 bases from V and 7 from J; bases not matched to a gene: 9. Germline assignment: CDR1 LGHDT and CDR2 YNNKEL (reference sequence).

V usage is TRBV9 and J usage is TRBJ2-5, with 8 bases identical to TRBD1. Germline V CDR1 and CDR2: SGDLS, YYNGEE. The length of the CDR3 is 16 residues. V shed 0 bases and J 0 bases; nucleotides not matched to a gene: 4. The CDR3 region is CASSVVGTGDQETQYF. The CDR3 nucleotides read TGTGCCAGCAGCGTAGTGGGGACAGGTGACCAAGAGACCCAGTACTTC.

This chain links TRBV5-6 with TRBJ1-6; 10 bases are a match to TRBD1. The CDR3 covers 15 residues. Germline CDR1 is SGHDT and CDR2 is YYEEEE. Losses at the gene ends were 2 bases for V and 10 bases for J; bases not matched to a gene: 6. CDR3 amino acids: CASSFMGTGESPLHF. CDR3 DNA sequence: TGTGCCAGCAGCTTTATGGGGACAGGGGAATCACCCCTCCACTTT.

The CDR3 protein is CASSFVTGTENSPLHF. For the CDR3, the DNA is TGTGCCAGCAGCTTTGTTACCGGGACAGAAAATTCACCCCTCCACTTT. This sequence joins TRBV7-2 and TRBJ1-6; TRBD1 matches 7 bases. CDR3 size: 16 residues. The germline CDR1 and CDR2 sequences are SGHTA and FQGNSA. Trimming removed 3 bases from V and 7 bases from J; junction bases left unmatched: 9.

The CDR3 region is CASSPGSNNEQFF. CDR3 DNA sequence: TGTGCCAGCAGCCCGGGGAGCAACAATGAGCAGTTCTTC. The rearrangement joins TRBV9 to TRBJ2-1; a weak D match, TRBD2 (5 bases). There are 13 residues in the CDR3. Deletions cut 4 bases from V and 5 bases from J, with 10 bases between. CDR1 is SGDLS, CDR2 YYNGEE, per germline.

This sequence joins TRBV6-5 and TRBJ1-4; D might be TRBD1 (5 bases). There are 15 residues in the CDR3. Germline CDR1 and CDR2: MNHEY and SVGAGI. Trimming pared 2 bases from V and 4 bases from J, leaving 11 bases between. The CDR3 nucleotides are TGTGCCAGCAGTTACGCGGGACGGCATAATGAAAAACTGTTTTTT. Its protein is CASSYAGRHNEKLFF.

The table lists this clone with a count of one. This chain links TRBV2 with TRBJ2-1; 14 bases are a match to TRBD2. The trim removed 6 bases at V and 11 bases at J, leaving 9 bases unmatched. This CDR3 has 15 residues. The germline V gene has CDR1 SNHLY and CDR2 FYNNEI. DNA of the CDR3: TGTGCCAGCAGCGAGACTAGCGGGGGGGCAAATAAGCAGTTCTTC. Translation: CASSETSGGANKQFF.

This chain connects TRBV4-2 to TRBJ2-3, with 10 positions matching TRBD2. V lost 0 bases to trimming and J lost 3 bases; unmatched junction nucleotides: 15. The CDR3 has 20 residues. CDR1 is LGHNA and CDR2 is YNFKEQ in the germline V gene. CDR3 nucleotide sequence: TGTGCCAGCAGCCAAGAAACGTCCGCTAGCGGGGGCCTATATACAGATACGCAGTATTTT. It specifies CASSQETSASGGLYTDTQYF.

This clone was detected only once. The chain recombines TRBV9 with TRBJ1-2; D gene ambiguous. The CDR3 is 15 amino acids. Germline assignment: CDR1 SGDLS and CDR2 YYNGEE. V dropped 1 base and J dropped 2 bases, with 12 bases sitting between them. The CDR3 DNA is TGTGCCAGCAGCGTAACAGACAATCCAAACTATGGCTACACCTTC. Its translation is CASSVTDNPNYGYTF.

This clone was found once. The chain employs TRBV4-2 and TRBJ1-1, with a possible D match to TRBD1 (5 bases). CDR1 and CDR2 (germline): LGHNA, YNFKEQ. The CDR3 spans 14 residues. V was cut by 4 bases and J by 6 bases, with 15 bases left in between. The CDR3 loop is CASSRTLGVPEAFF. CDR3 nucleotides: TGTGCCAGCAGCCGGACGCTAGGGGTACCTGAAGCTTTCTTT.

In its sample, this clone was seen once. CDR3 amino acids: CASSLYKGLDNSPLHF. DNA of the CDR3: TGTGCCAGCAGCTTATATAAGGGACTAGATAATTCACCCCTCCACTTT. The gene calls are TRBV7-9 and TRBJ1-6; possible D gene TRBD1, 5 bases. The CDR3 extends over 16 amino acids. The germline CDR1 and CDR2 sequences are SEHNR and FQNEAQ (reference sequence). Trimming pared 2 bases from V and 5 bases from J, leaving 13 bases between.

This sequence joins TRBV6-2 or TRBV6-3 and TRBJ2-1; weak D call: TRBD2 (6 bases). The V gene's germline CDR1 is MNHEY and CDR2 SVGEGT. The CDR3 contains 17 residues. V lost 2 bases and J lost 0, with 14 bases in between. CDR3 region: CASSYPWAGSSYNEQFF. For the CDR3, the DNA is TGTGCCAGCAGTTACCCCTGGGCGGGGAGCTCCTACAATGAGCAGTTCTTC.

The chain carries TRBV6-2 or TRBV6-3 and TRBJ1-2; TRBD1 matches 8 bases. Germline CDR1 and CDR2: MNHEY and SVGEGT. The CDR3 is 15 amino acids. With 0 bases clipped from V and 8 bases from J, the junction kept 8 bases outside the gene matches. The CDR3 DNA reads TGTGCCAGCAGTTACTCAGACAGGGGCAACGGAGGCTACACCTTC. Translation: CASSYSDRGNGGYTF.

This chain uses TRBV18 with TRBJ1-1; D might be TRBD1 (5 bases). The CDR3 covers 15 residues. From germline, CDR1 is KGHSH and CDR2 LQKENI. Trimming removed 0 bases from V and 0 bases from J, with 8 bases in between. The CDR3 reads CASSPPTEMNTEAFF. In nucleotides, the CDR3 is TGTGCCAGCTCACCACCGACAGAAATGAACACTGAAGCTTTCTTT.